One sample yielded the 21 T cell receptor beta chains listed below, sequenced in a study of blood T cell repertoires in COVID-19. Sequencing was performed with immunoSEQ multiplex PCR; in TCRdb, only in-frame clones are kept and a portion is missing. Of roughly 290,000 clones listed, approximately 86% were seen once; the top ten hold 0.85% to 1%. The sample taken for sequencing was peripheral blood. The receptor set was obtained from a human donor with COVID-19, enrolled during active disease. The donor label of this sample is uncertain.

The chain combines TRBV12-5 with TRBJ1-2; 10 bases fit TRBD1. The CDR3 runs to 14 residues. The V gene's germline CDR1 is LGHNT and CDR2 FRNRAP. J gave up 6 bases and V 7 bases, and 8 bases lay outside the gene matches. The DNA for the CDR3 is TGTGCTAGTGCCCCATCCGGGACAGGGGATGGCTACACCTTC. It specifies CASAPSGTGDGYTF. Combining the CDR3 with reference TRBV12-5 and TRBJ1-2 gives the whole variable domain DARVTQTPRHKVTEMGQEVTMRCQPILGHNTVFWYRQTMMQGLELLAYFRNRAPLDDSGMPKDRFSAEMPDATLATLKIQPSEPRDSAVYFCASAPSGTGDGYTFGSGTRLTVV.

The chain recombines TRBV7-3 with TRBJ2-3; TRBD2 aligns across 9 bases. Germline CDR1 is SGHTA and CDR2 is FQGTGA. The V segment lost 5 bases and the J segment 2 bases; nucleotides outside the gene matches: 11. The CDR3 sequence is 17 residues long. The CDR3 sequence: CASSQQRAGGPTDTQYF. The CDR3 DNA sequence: TGTGCCAGCAGCCAACAGCGGGCGGGAGGGCCCACAGATACGCAGTATTTT. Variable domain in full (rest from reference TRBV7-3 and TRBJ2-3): GAGVSQTPSNKVTEKGKYVELRCDPISGHTALYWYRQSLGQGPEFLIYFQGTGAADDSGLPNDRFFAVRPEGSVSTLKIQRTERGDSAVYLCASSQQRAGGPTDTQYFGPGTRLTVL.

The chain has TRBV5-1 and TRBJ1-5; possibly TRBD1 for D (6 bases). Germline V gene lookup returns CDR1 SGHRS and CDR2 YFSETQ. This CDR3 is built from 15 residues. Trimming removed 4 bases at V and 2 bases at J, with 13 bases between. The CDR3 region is CASSPTGLGNQPQHF. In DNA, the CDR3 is TGCGCCAGCAGCCCAACAGGGTTAGGCAATCAGCCCCAGCATTTT.

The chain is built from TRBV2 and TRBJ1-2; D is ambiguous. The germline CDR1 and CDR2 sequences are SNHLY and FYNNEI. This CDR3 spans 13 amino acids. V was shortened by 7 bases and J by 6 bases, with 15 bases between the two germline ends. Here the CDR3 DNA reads TGTGCCAGCACCCAAGAGGGTTGGGATGGCTACACCTTC. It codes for CASTQEGWDGYTF.

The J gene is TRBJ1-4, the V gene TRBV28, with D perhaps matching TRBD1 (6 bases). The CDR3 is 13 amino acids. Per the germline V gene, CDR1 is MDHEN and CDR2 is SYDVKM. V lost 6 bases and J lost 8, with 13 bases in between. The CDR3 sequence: CASSPGTREKLFF. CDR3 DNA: TGTGCCAGCAGCCCGGGGACAAGGGAAAAACTGTTTTTT.

CDR3 coding DNA: TGTGCCAGCAGTTATCCTAGGGGGTCGGGTTCACCCCTCCACTTT. It yields the protein CASSYPRGSGSPLHF. The gene calls are TRBV27 and TRBJ1-6, with D tentatively TRBD1 (6 bases). The CDR3 spans 15 residues. The germline gives CDR1 MNHEY, CDR2 SMNVEV (reference sequence). V lost 4 bases and J lost 9, with 16 bases in between.

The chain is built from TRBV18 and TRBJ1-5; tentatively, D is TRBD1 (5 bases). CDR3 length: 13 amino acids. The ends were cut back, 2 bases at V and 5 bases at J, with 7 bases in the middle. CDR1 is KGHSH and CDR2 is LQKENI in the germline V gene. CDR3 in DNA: TGTGCCAGCTCACCAGAACAGGATCAGCCCCAGCATTTT. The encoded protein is CASSPEQDQPQHF.

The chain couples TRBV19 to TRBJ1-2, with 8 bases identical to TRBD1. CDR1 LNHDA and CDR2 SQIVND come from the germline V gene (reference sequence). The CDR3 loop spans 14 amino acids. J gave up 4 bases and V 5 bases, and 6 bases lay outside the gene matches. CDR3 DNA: TGTGCCAGTAGTGAAGGACAGGGCCTCTATGGCTACACCTTC. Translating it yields CASSEGQGLYGYTF. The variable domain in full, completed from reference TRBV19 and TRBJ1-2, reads DGGITQSPKYLFRKEGQNVTLSCEQNLNHDAMYWYRQDPGQGLRLIYYSQIVNDFQKGDIAEGYSVSREKKESFPLTVTSAQKNPTAFYLCASSEGQGLYGYTFGSGTRLTVV.

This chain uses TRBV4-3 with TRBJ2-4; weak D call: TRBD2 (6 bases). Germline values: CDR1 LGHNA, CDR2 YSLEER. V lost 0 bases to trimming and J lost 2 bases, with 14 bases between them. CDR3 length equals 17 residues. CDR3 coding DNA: TGCGCCAGCAGCCAAGAGGTGGGCGGGGTTCCCAAAAACATTCAGTACTTC. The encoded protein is CASSQEVGGVPKNIQYF.

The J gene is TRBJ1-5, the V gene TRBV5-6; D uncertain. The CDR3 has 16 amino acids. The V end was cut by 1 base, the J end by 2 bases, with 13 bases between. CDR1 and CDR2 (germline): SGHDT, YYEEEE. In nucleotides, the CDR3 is TGTGCCAGCAGCTTGATTTCGGCGGCAGGCAATCAGCCCCAGCATTTT. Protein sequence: CASSLISAAGNQPQHF.

CDR3 bases: TGTGCCAGCAGTTACGGGACAGGACTAACCTACGAGCAGTACTTC. It encodes CASSYGTGLTYEQYF. The chain couples TRBV6-2 or TRBV6-3 to TRBJ2-7; 8 positions agree with TRBD1. The CDR3 consists of 15 residues. Germline lookup yields CDR1 MNHEY and CDR2 SVGEGT. Trimming at V came to 2 bases and at J to 2 bases, leaving 5 bases not matched to a gene.

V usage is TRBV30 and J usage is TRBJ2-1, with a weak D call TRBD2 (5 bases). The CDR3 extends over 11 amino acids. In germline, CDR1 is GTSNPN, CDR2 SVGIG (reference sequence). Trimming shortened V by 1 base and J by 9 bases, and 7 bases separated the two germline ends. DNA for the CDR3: TGTGCCTGGAGTGGTGGAGGTGAGCAGTTCTTC. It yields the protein CAWSGGGEQFF.

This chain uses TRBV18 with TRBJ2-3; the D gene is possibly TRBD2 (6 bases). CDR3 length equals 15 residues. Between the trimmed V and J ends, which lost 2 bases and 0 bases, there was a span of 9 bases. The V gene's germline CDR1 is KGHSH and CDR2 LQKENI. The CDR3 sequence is CASSPRGGSTDTQYF. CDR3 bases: TGTGCCAGCTCACCAAGGGGAGGAAGCACAGATACGCAGTATTTT.

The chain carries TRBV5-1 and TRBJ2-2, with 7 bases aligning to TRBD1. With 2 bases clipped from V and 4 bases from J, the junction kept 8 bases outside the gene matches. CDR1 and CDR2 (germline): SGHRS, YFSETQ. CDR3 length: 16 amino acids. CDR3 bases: TGCGCCAGCAGCTTCATTCCGGGACAGCGCACCGGGGAGCTGTTTTTT. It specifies CASSFIPGQRTGELFF.

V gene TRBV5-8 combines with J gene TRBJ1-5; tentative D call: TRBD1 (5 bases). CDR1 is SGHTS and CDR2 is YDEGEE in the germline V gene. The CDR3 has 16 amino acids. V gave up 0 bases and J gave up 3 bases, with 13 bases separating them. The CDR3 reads CASSLVRGYLNQPQHF. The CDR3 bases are TGTGCCAGCAGCTTGGTTCGGGGGTACCTCAATCAGCCCCAGCATTTT.

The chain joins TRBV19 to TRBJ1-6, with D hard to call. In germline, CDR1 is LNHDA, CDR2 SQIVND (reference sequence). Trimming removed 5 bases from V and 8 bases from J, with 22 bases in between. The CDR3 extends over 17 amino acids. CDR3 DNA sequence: TGTGCCAGTAGTCTGGCGGCGCCTGGCGGAATTGATTCACCCCTCCACTTT. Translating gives CASSLAAPGGIDSPLHF.

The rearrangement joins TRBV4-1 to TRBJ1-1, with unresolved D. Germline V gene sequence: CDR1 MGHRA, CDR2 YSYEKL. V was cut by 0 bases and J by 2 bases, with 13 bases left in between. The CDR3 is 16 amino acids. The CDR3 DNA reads TGCGCCAGCAGCCAAGATAGAGGCGCTTCCAACACTGAAGCTTTCTTT. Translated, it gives CASSQDRGASNTEAFF.

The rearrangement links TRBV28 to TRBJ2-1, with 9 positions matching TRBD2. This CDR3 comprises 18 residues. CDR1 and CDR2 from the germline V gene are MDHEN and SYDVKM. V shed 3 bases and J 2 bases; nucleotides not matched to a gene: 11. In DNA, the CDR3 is TGTGCCAGCAGTTTGTGGGGCGGCGGGAGGGCCGCCTACAATGAGCAGTTCTTC. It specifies CASSLWGGGRAAYNEQFF.

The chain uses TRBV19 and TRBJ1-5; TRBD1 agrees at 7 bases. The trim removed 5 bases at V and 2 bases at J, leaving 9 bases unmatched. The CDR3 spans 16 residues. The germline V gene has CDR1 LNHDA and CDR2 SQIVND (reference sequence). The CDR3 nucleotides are TGTGCCAGTAGTGTCCAAGGGGGCTTGGGCAATCAGCCCCAGCATTTT. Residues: CASSVQGGLGNQPQHF.

CDR3 region: CASSEVGIGTDTQYF. As DNA, the CDR3 is TGCGCCAGCAGTGAAGTCGGTATAGGCACAGATACGCAGTATTTT. V is TRBV10-1 and J is TRBJ2-3; D ambiguous. With 3 bases removed from V and 1 base from J, the gap between germline ends came to 11 bases. The CDR3 loop spans 15 amino acids. Germline lookup yields CDR1 WNHNN and CDR2 SYGVQD (reference sequence).

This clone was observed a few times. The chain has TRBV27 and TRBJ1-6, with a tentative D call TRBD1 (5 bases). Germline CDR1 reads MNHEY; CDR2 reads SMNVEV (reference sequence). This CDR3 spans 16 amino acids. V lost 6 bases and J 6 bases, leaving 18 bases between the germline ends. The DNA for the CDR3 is TGTGCCAGCAGGGGAGGGGCCTTCTCCCTTAATTCACCCCTCCACTTT. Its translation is CASRGGAFSLNSPLHF.